What follows describes a single TCR beta chain. This sample was taken from a study of shared clonotypes between healthy human individuals. In the naive CD8 group, cells lacked CD45RO and were positively selected for CCR7, so terminally differentiated effector memory CD45RA+ cells were left out. Generated by immunoSEQ multiplex PCR, the TCRdb table keeps only in-frame clones and is missing some. The sample shows 600,000 or so clones, roughly 95% of them seen only once. CDR3 length: 14 residues. CDR1 MNHEY and CDR2 SVGAGI come from the germline V gene. Trimming left V 0 bases short and J 6 bases short, with 12 bases between.

This chain joins TRBV6-5 and TRBJ2-7; the D call may be TRBD1 or TRBD2 (5 bases each). The TCR was taken from a woman in her thirties in good health. The sequenced material came from naive CD8+ T cells sorted from blood. The CDR3 is CASSYSIGAGEQYF. CDR3 nucleotides: TGTGCCAGCAGTTACTCGATCGGGGCAGGCGAGCAGTACTTC.